This T cell receptor beta chain is drawn from a study of PD-L1 blockade in urothelial cancer. Notes on the study in general: Patients with below-median pretreatment blood clonality survived longer.

Clones were sequenced by immunoSEQ multiplex PCR, and TCRdb holds only the in-frame ones, with some missing. The repertoire has 80,000 to 90,000 clones, under 90% of them found once; the top ten carry 14%. V lost 0 bases, J lost 7 bases, and 23 bases stayed unmatched. Per the germline V gene, CDR1 is GTSNPN and CDR2 is SVGIG (reference sequence). This CDR3 region has 19 residues. Time point given: pretreatment peripheral blood. This clone has a single count. Its specificity is not known. The sample consisted of PBMCs, taken around atezolizumab (anti-PD-L1) treatment. The chain couples TRBV30 to TRBJ2-7; 8 bases are a match to TRBD2. The receptor's source is a man in his 60s with urothelial cancer. This chain's CDR3 is CAWSVTGGGLPLLGREQYF. CDR3 bases: TGTGCCTGGAGTGTTACGGGGGGGGGACTACCCCTCCTGGGGCGTGAGCAGTACTTC.